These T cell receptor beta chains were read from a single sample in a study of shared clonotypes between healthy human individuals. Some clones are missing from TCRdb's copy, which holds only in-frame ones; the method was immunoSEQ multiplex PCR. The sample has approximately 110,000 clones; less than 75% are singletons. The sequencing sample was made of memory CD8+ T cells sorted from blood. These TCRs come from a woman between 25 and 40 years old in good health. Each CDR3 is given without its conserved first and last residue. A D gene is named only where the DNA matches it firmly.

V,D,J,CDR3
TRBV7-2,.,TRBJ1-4,ASSFGGGPNEKLF
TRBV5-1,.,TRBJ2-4,ASRKEGPAKNIQY
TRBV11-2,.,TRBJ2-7,ASSPFYEQY
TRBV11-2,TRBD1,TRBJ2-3,ASSSLAVIQGAIDTQY
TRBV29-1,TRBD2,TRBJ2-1,SVEHLGLAGGYEQF
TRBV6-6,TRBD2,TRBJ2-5,ASSTGLAGVETQY
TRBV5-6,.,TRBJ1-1,ASSLHRDTNEAF
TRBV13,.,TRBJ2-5,ASSWSSSGETQY
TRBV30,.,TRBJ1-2,AWSPALVNYGYT
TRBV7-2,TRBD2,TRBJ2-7,ASTTLAAAYEQY
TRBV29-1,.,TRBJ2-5,SVASSQETQY
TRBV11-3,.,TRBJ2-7,ASSFGKGNEQY
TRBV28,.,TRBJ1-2,ASREDRFYGYT
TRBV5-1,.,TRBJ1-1,ASSSDSPVWSTEAF
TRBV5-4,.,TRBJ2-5,ASSLQETQY
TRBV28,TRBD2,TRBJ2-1,ASSRLAGEYNEQF
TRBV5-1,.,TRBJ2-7,ASTLVSRGSGDEQY
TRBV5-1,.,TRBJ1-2,ASRGRVRYGYT
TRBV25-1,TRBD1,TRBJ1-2,ASSLPTGDYGYT
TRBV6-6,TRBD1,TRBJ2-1,ASSLGQPATDEQF
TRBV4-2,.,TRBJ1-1,ASSQDQWAANTEAF
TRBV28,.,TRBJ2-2,ASRVTGITGELF
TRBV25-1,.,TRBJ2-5,ASSQGSGETQY
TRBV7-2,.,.,ASSLGREGYEQY
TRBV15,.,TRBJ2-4,ATSRSRDRNIQY
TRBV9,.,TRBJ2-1,ASSARDWYNEQF
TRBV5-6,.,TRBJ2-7,ASSTGSDLDEQY
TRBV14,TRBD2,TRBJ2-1,ASSPGLAGDLLDNEQF
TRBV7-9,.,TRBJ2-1,ASSQTNEQF
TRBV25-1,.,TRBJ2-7,ASSELGQTTYEQY
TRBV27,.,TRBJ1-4,ASSITGSNEKLF
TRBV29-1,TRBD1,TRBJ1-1,SVRTGLNTEAF
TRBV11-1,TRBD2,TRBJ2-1,ASSTPPGLARNEQF
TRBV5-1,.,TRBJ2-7,ASSMTVGTSYEQY
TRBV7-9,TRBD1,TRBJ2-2,ASSVRDRGFTGELF
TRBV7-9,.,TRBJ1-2,ASSLVGGANYGYT
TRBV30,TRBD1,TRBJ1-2,AWMDRMIGYGYT
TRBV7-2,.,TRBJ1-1,ASSSQRDTEAF
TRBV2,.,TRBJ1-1,ASSLRETMNTEAF
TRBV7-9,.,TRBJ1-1,ASSGHRHLMNTEAF
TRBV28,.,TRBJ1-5,ASSLWGVLNQPQH
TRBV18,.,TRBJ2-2,ASSQPRPLNPNTGELF
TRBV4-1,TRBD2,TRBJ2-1,ASSQEWRLAAGEQF
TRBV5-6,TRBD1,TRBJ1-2,ASSLATGGIYGYT
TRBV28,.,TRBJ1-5,ASSRGYGNQPQH
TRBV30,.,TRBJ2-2,AWRVDSGTGELF
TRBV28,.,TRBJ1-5,ASRTSDQPQH
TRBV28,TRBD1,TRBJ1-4,ASSLTGGEVEKLF
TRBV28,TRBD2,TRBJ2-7,ASSRLAGVHEQY
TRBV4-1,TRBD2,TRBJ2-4,ASRQLASGRGAKNIQY
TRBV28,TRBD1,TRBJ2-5,ASSLWGVGRGQNQETQY
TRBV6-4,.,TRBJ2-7,ASSADATGRNEQY
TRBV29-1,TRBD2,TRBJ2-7,SVDLAGGDSYEQY